This T cell receptor beta chain was profiled in a study of cytomegalovirus exposure and HLA in healthy donors. Study results and limitations: The productive fraction for most TCR beta V segments was about 87% or about 30% in an earlier analysis.

Nominally healthy donors provided the samples, though records likely missed some immune exposures. Researchers ran the PCR with 60 Vbeta and 13 Jbeta primers. The repertoire was sequenced with immunoSEQ multiplex PCR; TCRdb's copy has only in-frame clones and lacks some. The record lists 100,000 to 150,000 clones, of which the ten most abundant hold roughly 1.7%. Of note for this clone: The antigen remains unidentified.

The sequenced sample consisted of PBMCs. This receptor was identified in a woman aged 40 to 49 in good health and CMV-seropositive.

Written as DNA, the CDR3 is TGTGCCTGGATTAGAAGCGGATACGGGGCCAACGTCCTGACTTTC. Translating it yields CAWIRSGYGANVLTF. The chain is built from TRBV30 and TRBJ2-6; a possible D gene is TRBD2 (5 bases). Germline loops: CDR1 GTSNPN, CDR2 SVGIG (reference sequence). The CDR3 contains 15 residues. V was clipped by 4 bases and J by 4 bases, with 14 bases between them.